This T cell receptor (beta chain) was observed in a study of T cells after yellow fever vaccination. This clonotype was counted only a few times. TCRdb reanalysed the 5' RACE reads using MiXCR and keeps one entry per CDR3 protein. The table includes about 300,000 distinct CDR3 sequences, around 7.3% detected once. The sequencing here drew on PBMCs, taken around 45 days after the first yellow fever vaccination. This clonotype was sampled from a man younger than 35 who received the YFV17D yellow fever vaccine.

The CDR3 sequence is CASSRTSGGTETQYF. The CDR3 nucleotides read TGTGCCAGCAGCAGGACTAGCGGGGGTACGGAGACCCAGTACTTC. This sequence joins TRBV7-9 and TRBJ2-5; 13 positions agree with TRBD2. The V and J ends lost 5 bases and 5 bases, in that order; junction bases with no gene match: 5. This CDR3 comprises 15 residues. Germline assignment: CDR1 SEHNR and CDR2 FQNEAQ (reference sequence).